The 9 T cell receptor beta chains presented below share a single source sample, sequenced in a study of beta chain features in type 1 diabetes (dated by TCRdb to 2016 to 2019). On the study overall, not on this receptor specifically: Type 1 diabetes patients showed a moderate but significant shortening of TCRB CDR3 length in all four CD4+ subsets.

To prepare the library, the immunoSEQ multiplex PCR assay was applied. The entire amount of isolated RNA was reverse transcribed using the High Capacity cDNA Reverse Transcription Kit, so the sequenced TCRB transcripts were expressed ones. The source is immuneACCESS, and TCRdb retained only in-frame sequences with V and J called. Part of the clones is not carried over; for the studies checked, unresolved V genes explain less than half of this, and the remainder is unexplained. Within this sample are about 650,000 clones, with 9.5% to 15% of them counted one time only. 0.095% to 0.15% of the sample lies in the top ten. Antigens of these TCRs are unknown. Source material: naive CD4+ T cells from blood. This specimen's cell subset or site label, interpreted: true naive CD4+ T cells. Every receptor here comes from a man aged 25-45 years with type 1 diabetes.

There are a few counts of this clone. The chain recombines TRBV30 with TRBJ1-4, with TRBD1 matching over 7 bases. The germline V gene has CDR1 GTSNPN and CDR2 SVGIG (reference sequence). V was pared by 3 bases and J by 7 bases, with 11 bases of the junction left unmatched. The length of the CDR3 is 15 residues. CDR3 nucleotides: TGTGCCTGGAGACCGGGAGGGACAGTGGGTGAAAAACTGTTTTTT. This encodes CAWRPGGTVGEKLFF.

This chain links TRBV6-5 with TRBJ1-6, with D possibly being TRBD1 (6 bases). Deletions cut 5 bases from V and 8 bases from J, with 13 bases between. The germline gives CDR1 MNHEY, CDR2 SVGAGI. This CDR3 is 14 amino acids long. The CDR3 loop is CASSPKYRDSPLHF. CDR3 DNA sequence: TGTGCCAGCAGTCCCAAATACAGGGATTCACCCCTCCACTTT.

The V call is TRBV19, the J call TRBJ2-6; the D is unclear. The ends were cut back, 5 bases at V and 0 bases at J, with 5 bases in the middle. The CDR3 has 14 residues. Germline V gene lookup returns CDR1 LNHDA and CDR2 SQIVND (reference sequence). Written as DNA, the CDR3 is TGTGCCAGTAGTTTTTCCTCTGGGGCCAACGTCCTGACTTTC. It yields the protein CASSFSSGANVLTF.

This clone was seen only a few times. This chain uses TRBV7-9 with TRBJ1-1, with TRBD1 matching 8 bases. The CDR3 has 14 amino acids. The germline CDR1 and CDR2 sequences are SEHNR and FQNEAQ (reference sequence). Trimming took 7 bases from V and 1 from J; bases not matched to a gene: 5. The chain's CDR3 is CASISGGENTEAFF. The CDR3 DNA reads as TGTGCCAGCATATCAGGGGGCGAGAACACTGAAGCTTTCTTT. Filled out from reference TRBV7-9 and TRBJ1-1, the complete variable domain reads DTGVSQNPRHKITKRGQNVTFRCDPISEHNRLYWYRQTLGQGPEFLTYFQNEAQLEKSRLLSDRFSAERPKGSFSTLEIQRTEQGDSAMYLCASISGGENTEAFFGQGTRLTVV.

This clone turned up a few times. J is TRBJ2-5 and V is TRBV5-1; D possibly corresponds to TRBD2 (6 bases). The length of the CDR3 is 15 residues. Germline CDR1 SGHRS, CDR2 YFSETQ. With 0 bases removed from V and 4 bases from J, the gap between germline ends came to 13 bases. CDR3 nucleotides: TGCGCCAGCAGCTTGGCTCAGGGAGGAAGAGAGACCCAGTACTTC. It specifies CASSLAQGGRETQYF. Full variable domain (rest looked up from reference TRBV5-1 and TRBJ2-5): KAGVTQTPRYLIKTRGQQVTLSCSPISGHRSVSWYQQTPGQGLQFLFEYFSETQRNKGNFPGRFSGRQFSNSRSEMNVSTLELGDSALYLCASSLAQGGRETQYFGPGTRLLVL.

With regard to this clone: This CDR3 is also generated by other DNA sequences in the sample. The chain uses TRBV4-3 and TRBJ2-3; D may be TRBD1 (6 bases). V dropped 3 bases and J dropped 6 bases, with 10 bases sitting between them. Germline lookup yields CDR1 LGHNA and CDR2 YSLEER. The CDR3 loop spans 13 amino acids. The CDR3 loop is CASSQTGRDTQYF. In nucleotides, the CDR3 is TGCGCCAGCAGCCAGACAGGCAGGGATACGCAGTATTTT.

The chain links TRBV2 to TRBJ2-5, with TRBD1 identical over 8 bases. Germline CDR1 SNHLY, CDR2 FYNNEI. The CDR3 consists of 13 residues. With V trimmed by 3 bases and J by 4 bases, 1 base remained unmatched. Here the CDR3 reads CASSEDRVETQYF. DNA for the CDR3: TGTGCCAGCAGTGAGGACAGGGTAGAGACCCAGTACTTC.

V and J are TRBV5-6 and TRBJ1-1, with TRBD1 as a possible D gene (5 bases). This CDR3 region has 15 residues. V was trimmed by 4 bases and J by 2 bases, leaving 15 bases between them. CDR1 is SGHDT and CDR2 is YYEEEE in the germline V gene. CDR3 sequence reads: CASSPGGVLNTEAFF. CDR3 nucleotides: TGTGCCAGCAGCCCCGGAGGGGTTCTCAACACTGAAGCTTTCTTT.

There are a few counts of this clone. The chain carries TRBV6-5 and TRBJ2-7; D possibly corresponds to TRBD1 (5 bases). The CDR3 length is 13 residues. Trimming left V 2 bases short and J 5 bases short, with 10 bases between. Germline CDR1 MNHEY, CDR2 SVGAGI. DNA of the CDR3: TGTGCCAGCAGTTACCGTTTAGGGGACGAGCAGTACTTC. It translates to CASSYRLGDEQYF.